The following is a T cell receptor beta chain sequence with its context. Its antigen is not known. The read stops 3 residues short of the end of the CDR3; the missing end is completed from the germline J gene. CDR1 and CDR2 from the germline V gene are SNHLY and FYNNEI. This CDR3 region has 15 residues. The V segment lost 4 bases and the J segment 8 bases; nucleotides outside the gene matches: 9. The data belong to a study of Tregs in tolerant kidney transplant recipients. Study-level information: Mixed chimerism was transient after nonmyeloablative marrow transplants from related graft donors. General observations from the study: Activated donor B cell expansion appeared to reveal the most relevant donor-specific TCRbeta repertoire. Biological reproducibility was not directly addressed, but technical replication error appeared minimal.

CD4+CD25+CD127- Tregs, CD4+CD25- non-Tregs, CD4 and CD8 cells were sorted. The method was immunoSEQ multiplex PCR; TCRdb's version includes in-frame clones alone and lacks a portion of them. The sample totals tens of thousands of clones. The material was CD4+ T cells from blood, obtained before the transplant. The TCR originated in a human donor who received a combined kidney and bone marrow transplant. The V call is TRBV2, the J call TRBJ2-2; 8 bases fit TRBD1. The DNA read from the CDR3 is TGTGCCAGCAGTGGAAACGCGCAGGGGGCGGGGGAG. Residues: CASSGNAQGAGE. The full CDR3 protein is CASSGNAQGAGELFF.